This is a list of T cell receptor beta chains from one sample in a study of response to subunit inactivated influenza vaccine. A single record per CDR3 protein comes from TCRdb applying MiXCR to the RT-PCR reads. The repertoire holds about 520,000 distinct CDR3 sequences, over 25% seen once, with about 1.9% in the top ten. Source: CD4+ T cells sorted from PBMCs, taken 5 days after vaccination. The receptors stem from a man aged 45-65 years who received an inactivated influenza vaccine. Each CDR3 is given with its conserved first and last residue.

TRBV7-2	CASSLKRDNTGELFF
TRBV7-2	CASSPPVVRTGADTQYF
TRBV10-3	CAISVGPLNTEAFF
TRBV6-4	CASSGTSGGYNEQFF
TRBV10-3	CAIRLAGGLEQFF
TRBV20-1	CSAKTPPEKLFF
TRBV5-1	CASSLSSGGRGYEQYF
TRBV6-5	CASSYGTGGIAEQFF
TRBV18	CASSPARLRGYTF
TRBV12-3/TRBV12-4	CASRPTGPYNQPQHF
TRBV20-1	CSATDWRPYNEQFF